This T cell receptor (beta chain) was obtained from a study of cytomegalovirus exposure and HLA in healthy donors. CDR3 length equals 16 residues. With V trimmed by 4 bases and J by 0 bases, 4 bases remained unmatched. In germline, CDR1 is MGHRA, CDR2 YSYEKL. To note about this clone: As yet, its antigen is unknown.

The PCR ran on 60 Vbeta and 13 Jbeta primers. The repertoire was sequenced with immunoSEQ multiplex PCR; TCRdb's copy has only in-frame clones and lacks some. This sample carries 100,000 to 150,000 clones, with more than 0.8% going to the ten biggest clones. General study findings and limits: A later analysis associated around 17,000 TCR beta sequences with HLA alleles at a 0.05 false discovery rate. Through in vitro validation, three CMV-associated chains were shown to be specific for CMV antigens.

This chain links TRBV4-1 with TRBJ2-1, with 9 bases identical to TRBD2. The source material was PBMCs. The receptor's source is a young man in good health and CMV-seronegative. The CDR3 DNA reads TGCGCCAGCAGCCGACTAGCGGATAGCTCCTACAATGAGCAGTTCTTC. Translation gives CASSRLADSSYNEQFF.